This paragraph covers one T cell receptor beta chain sequence. The target antigen is unknown. This entry belongs to a study of cytotoxic CD8 clonotypes in ibrutinib-treated CLL. Overall study results and limits: With treatment, public clonotypes, which were uncommon, either contracted or remained stable.

Profiling relied on immunoSEQ multiplex PCR, and the TCRdb table lists in-frame clones only, not all of them. Of about 160,000 clones listed, about four fifths were seen once; the top ten hold about 4.5%. Per germline, CDR1 GTSNPN and CDR2 SVGIG (reference sequence). Trimming cost V 2 bases and J 3 bases, with 14 bases left between them. The length of the CDR3 is 15 residues. The chain employs TRBV30 and TRBJ2-1, with no clear D. This receptor was taken from a human donor with chronic lymphocytic leukemia. The source material was PBMCs, sampled after 24 months of ibrutinib treatment. The CDR3 DNA reads as TGTGCCTGGAGTTTCCCGGGTTACGTCTACAATGAGCAGTTCTTC. Translated: CAWSFPGYVYNEQFF.